The 24 T cell receptor beta chains reported below all come from one sample, sequenced in a study of siplizumab effects on memory and regulatory T cells. Method: immunoSEQ multiplex PCR; TCRdb's copy keeps in-frame clones and lacks some. The sample consists of nearly 85,000 clones, about 91% of them appearing once. Sequenced input: Tregs sorted from blood. The receptors were sampled from a human donor in good health.

V is TRBV7-8 and J is TRBJ1-1, with D hard to call. This CDR3 contains 14 residues. V lost 1 base and J lost 7, with 13 bases in between. Germline CDR1 reads SGHVS; CDR2 reads FQNEAQ. The CDR3 sequence: CASSLEAVRGEAFF. CDR3 DNA: TGTGCCAGCAGCTTAGAGGCGGTACGGGGTGAAGCTTTCTTT.

This sequence joins TRBV6-6 and TRBJ2-1; D is ambiguous. This CDR3 is built from 11 residues. Per germline, CDR1 MNHNY and CDR2 SVGAGI (reference sequence). With 5 bases removed from V and 8 bases from J, the gap between germline ends came to 7 bases. The CDR3 sequence is CASSGFDEQFF. CDR3 bases: TGTGCCAGCAGTGGGTTTGATGAGCAGTTCTTC.

This clone was detected once. The genes are TRBV7-9 and TRBJ1-4; D is unresolved. Germline CDR1 SEHNR, CDR2 FQNEAQ (reference sequence). V was pared by 6 bases and J by 5 bases, with 7 bases between. The CDR3 is 12 amino acids. The CDR3 coding sequence is TGTGCCAGCAGTTCAGTGAATGAAAAACTGTTTTTT. This codes for CASSSVNEKLFF.

The rearrangement uses TRBV25-1 and TRBJ2-5; a weak D match, TRBD2 (6 bases). The length of the CDR3 is 16 residues. Trimming removed 1 base at V and 5 bases at J, with 17 bases between. Germline V CDR1 and CDR2: MGHDK, SYGVNS. CDR3 sequence: CASSELGGRTLETQYF. The CDR3 region has the DNA TGTGCCAGCAGTGAATTGGGAGGTAGGACTTTGGAGACCCAGTACTTC.

This clone was counted once. The rearrangement uses TRBV6-6 and TRBJ1-4; weak D call: TRBD1 (6 bases). This CDR3 is built from 14 residues. Germline V gene lookup returns CDR1 MNHNY and CDR2 SVGAGI (reference sequence). Trimming removed 5 bases from V and 4 bases from J, with 11 bases in between. This chain's CDR3 is CASSQGTVNEKLFF. The DNA for the CDR3 is TGTGCCAGCAGTCAGGGGACGGTTAATGAAAAACTGTTTTTT.

This clone was detected once. The CDR3 loop reads CASSRIGREYGKQYF. The CDR3 DNA is TGCGCCAGCAGCCGCATTGGGCGGGAGTATGGGAAGCAGTACTTC. V is TRBV4-1 and J is TRBJ2-7; 7 bases align to TRBD2. In germline, CDR1 is MGHRA, CDR2 YSYEKL. J was trimmed by 8 bases and V by 4 bases; bases with no gene match: 14. This CDR3 spans 15 amino acids.

The chain has TRBV5-4 and TRBJ1-1; no definite D call. With 4 bases removed from V and 11 bases from J, the gap between germline ends came to 15 bases. Germline CDR1 and CDR2: SGHNT and YYREEE (reference sequence). The CDR3 loop spans 12 amino acids. CDR3 sequence: CASSGNSLGAFF. The CDR3 DNA is TGTGCCAGCAGCGGAAACAGCTTGGGGGCTTTCTTT.

V gene TRBV28 combines with J gene TRBJ1-1; D is ambiguous. CDR1 and CDR2 from the germline V gene are MDHEN and SYDVKM. The CDR3 extends over 11 amino acids. V was clipped by 6 bases and J by 3 bases, with 5 bases between them. The CDR3 bases are TGTGCCAGCAGGACATACACTGAAGCTTTCTTT. Translating it yields CASRTYTEAFF.

This chain uses TRBV6-5 with TRBJ1-4; D is undetermined. The V end lost 6 bases, the J end lost 5 bases, and 4 bases lay between the germline ends. This CDR3 is 11 amino acids long. CDR1 is MNHEY and CDR2 is SVGAGI in the germline V gene. The CDR3 DNA sequence: TGTGCCAGCAGGGTCAATGAAAAACTGTTTTTT. The encoded protein is CASRVNEKLFF.

The chain employs TRBV19 and TRBJ1-4; D ambiguous. CDR3 length equals 14 residues. The V end was cut by 8 bases, the J end by 1 base, with 11 bases between. Germline lookup yields CDR1 LNHDA and CDR2 SQIVND (reference sequence). The CDR3 reads CASAIRGTNEKLFF. CDR3 coding DNA: TGTGCCAGTGCCATCCGGGGAACTAATGAAAAACTGTTTTTT.

This CDR3 reads CASSLLGASTDTQYF. CDR3 sequence (DNA): TGCGCCAGCAGCTTACTTGGGGCTAGCACAGATACGCAGTATTTT. The rearrangement joins TRBV5-1 to TRBJ2-3, with a possible D match to TRBD1 (5 bases). The V gene's germline CDR1 is SGHRS and CDR2 YFSETQ. The CDR3 is 15 residues long. V was trimmed by 2 bases and J by 0 bases, leaving 10 bases between them.

The J gene is TRBJ2-1, the V gene TRBV11-2; the D is unclear. V shed 1 base and J shed 4 bases, with 11 bases lying between them. Per the germline V gene, CDR1 is SGHAT and CDR2 is FQNNGV. There are 15 residues in the CDR3. The CDR3 reads CASSLAPDDYNEQFF. CDR3 DNA sequence: TGTGCCAGCAGCTTAGCCCCAGATGATTACAATGAGCAGTTCTTC.

The V and J genes are TRBV5-6 and TRBJ2-4; perhaps TRBD1 as D (8 bases). Per the germline V gene, CDR1 is SGHDT and CDR2 is YYEEEE. This CDR3 has 16 residues. Trimming took 1 base from V and 5 from J, leaving 16 bases between them. CDR3 region: CASSLSHRGGENIQYF. In DNA, the CDR3 is TGTGCCAGCAGCTTGTCCCACAGGGGGGGGGAAAACATTCAGTACTTC.

V gene TRBV5-6 combines with J gene TRBJ1-2; possible D gene TRBD1, 5 bases. The germline V gene has CDR1 SGHDT and CDR2 YYEEEE. This CDR3 spans 14 amino acids. V lost 1 base, J lost 2 bases, and 9 bases lay in between. CDR3 loop: CASSLYNRNYGYTF. The CDR3 DNA reads TGTGCCAGCAGCTTGTACAACAGGAACTATGGCTACACCTTC.

V gene TRBV18 combines with J gene TRBJ1-4; TRBD1 might be the D (6 bases). The CDR3 is made up of 13 amino acids. Trimming took off 3 bases at V and 8 bases at J, with 10 bases between the two ends. From germline, CDR1 is KGHSH and CDR2 LQKENI. The CDR3 sequence: CASSPDSSEKLFF. CDR3 sequence (DNA): TGTGCCAGCTCACCGGACAGTAGCGAAAAACTGTTTTTT.

This chain connects TRBV6-5 to TRBJ2-3; 8 bases align to TRBD2. Germline assignment: CDR1 MNHEY and CDR2 SVGAGI. V trimming: 5 bases; J trimming: 4 bases; junction bases outside the gene matches: 8. This CDR3 is 15 amino acids long. The CDR3 loop is CASSPRGGPSDTQYF. CDR3 in DNA: TGTGCCAGCAGTCCCCGCGGGGGGCCTTCAGATACGCAGTATTTT.

The J gene is TRBJ2-7, the V gene TRBV11-2; no definite D call. The CDR3 extends over 14 amino acids. Germline CDR1 and CDR2: SGHAT and FQNNGV. V was cut by 1 base and J by 3 bases, with 10 bases left in between. The CDR3 loop is CASSLGGLFYEQYF. CDR3 coding DNA: TGTGCCAGCAGCTTAGGGGGATTGTTCTACGAGCAGTACTTC.

This chain uses TRBV6-6 with TRBJ1-1; D unresolved. The germline gives CDR1 MNHNY, CDR2 SVGAGI (reference sequence). Trimming pared 6 bases from V and 6 bases from J, leaving 11 bases between. The CDR3 loop spans 12 amino acids. The CDR3 region is CASSSRAPEAFF. In DNA form, the CDR3 reads TGTGCCAGCAGCAGTCGCGCGCCTGAAGCTTTCTTT.

This clone was seen more than once but under ten times. The gene calls are TRBV6-1 and TRBJ1-3, with 8 positions matching TRBD1. The CDR3 covers 14 residues. Trimming took 4 bases from V and 8 from J; bases not matched to a gene: 7. Looked up from germline, CDR1 is MNHNS and CDR2 is SASEGT. CDR3 in DNA: TGTGCCAGCAGTGCCCTCCAGGGGGCAGACACCATATATTTT. Its translation: CASSALQGADTIYF.

A few counts support this clone. The gene calls are TRBV5-6 and TRBJ2-1; TRBD2 is a possible D gene (5 bases). Trimming shortened V by 5 bases and J by 6 bases, and 9 bases separated the two germline ends. In germline, CDR1 is SGHDT, CDR2 YYEEEE. The CDR3 has 12 residues. CDR3 amino acids: CASSPGSNEQFF. CDR3 sequence (DNA): TGTGCCAGCAGTCCGGGGTCCAATGAGCAGTTCTTC.

This rearrangement joins TRBV10-3 to TRBJ2-2; no firm D call. The CDR3 sequence is 15 residues long. Trimming pared 6 bases from V and 0 bases from J, leaving 11 bases between. Per the germline V gene, CDR1 is ENHRY and CDR2 is SYGVKD. CDR3 bases: TGTGCCATCAGATCGGGTGGTACGAACACCGGGGAGCTGTTTTTT. Encoded protein: CAIRSGGTNTGELFF.

The J gene is TRBJ2-1, the V gene TRBV4-2; 12 bases agree with TRBD1. CDR3 length: 13 residues. Germline CDR1 is LGHNA and CDR2 is YNFKEQ. With 4 bases clipped from V and 8 bases from J, the junction kept 0 bases outside the gene matches. Written as DNA, the CDR3 is TGTGCCAGCAGCCGGGACAGGGGGCATGAGCAGTTCTTC. Encoded protein: CASSRDRGHEQFF.

The V gene is TRBV9, the J gene TRBJ2-3; D might be TRBD2 (6 bases). V lost 2 bases and J 3 bases, leaving 13 bases between the germline ends. Germline CDR1 is SGDLS and CDR2 is YYNGEE. This CDR3 is 15 amino acids long. CDR3 region: CASSVLAGLTDTQYF. CDR3 nucleotide sequence: TGTGCCAGCAGCGTCCTCGCGGGGCTTACAGATACGCAGTATTTT.

V and J are TRBV5-6 and TRBJ2-3; 11 positions match TRBD2. In germline, CDR1 is SGHDT, CDR2 YYEEEE. Unmatched junction bases numbered 6, after V lost 0 bases and J lost 0 bases. The CDR3 sequence is 18 residues long. CDR3: CASSLDLAGGPSTDTQYF. CDR3 in DNA: TGTGCCAGCAGCTTGGACCTAGCGGGGGGTCCTAGCACAGATACGCAGTATTTT.